This T cell receptor beta chain was obtained from a study of blood T cell repertoires in COVID-19. Study-wide context: Sites across the United States, Italy and Spain contributed samples from acute and convalescent COVID-19. The analysed material was cDNA or gDNA that came from T cells, B-cell-depleted T cells, or PBMCs.

Germline-derived CDR1 and CDR2 are SGHDN and FVKESK. The V segment lost 11 bases and the J segment 7 bases; nucleotides outside the gene matches: 11. This CDR3 region has 13 residues. Per the original data handling: Amplification of reference gene primers was used by the study to estimate nucleated cell counts. Method: immunoSEQ multiplex PCR; TCRdb's copy keeps in-frame clones and lacks some. V and J calls and clone size come straight from that table; D and trimming were deduced from the DNA. The sample carries roughly 410,000 clones, about 89% recorded once. Material for sequencing was peripheral blood. The clonotype was recovered from a woman aged 55-70 years with COVID-19, enrolled during active disease. V usage is TRBV14 and J usage is TRBJ1-2, with TRBD1 identical over 9 bases. Here the CDR3 reads CARTRDRDSGYTF. The CDR3 DNA sequence: TGTGCCCGCACCCGGGACAGGGACTCTGGCTACACCTTC.